The subject of this entry is one T cell receptor beta chain. Its antigen remains unidentified. This specimen belongs to a study of blood T cells in healthy people across ages. Notes on the study in general: Whereas aged donors had fewer naive CD4+ cells, long-lived donors had more of them and higher diversity.

Donors each provided ten milliliters of peripheral blood. With a J-beta primer mix and a sample-barcoded 5' primer, a second PCR ran roughly 6 to 11 cycles. MiXCR, run by TCRdb on the 5' RACE reads, gives a single entry per CDR3 protein. This table holds roughly 860,000 distinct CDR3 sequences, around 62% found once. Input material: blood. The TCR sequence derives from a man in his thirties or forties in good health.

This CDR3 is CASSLESSYNSPLHF. In nucleotides, the CDR3 is TGTGCCAGCAGCTTGGAGAGCTCCTATAATTCACCCCTCCACTTT. The rearrangement joins TRBV11-1 to TRBJ1-6, with D unresolved. V lost 3 bases and J 0 bases, leaving 6 bases between the germline ends. This CDR3 contains 15 residues. Germline lookup yields CDR1 SGHAT and CDR2 FQDESV (reference sequence).